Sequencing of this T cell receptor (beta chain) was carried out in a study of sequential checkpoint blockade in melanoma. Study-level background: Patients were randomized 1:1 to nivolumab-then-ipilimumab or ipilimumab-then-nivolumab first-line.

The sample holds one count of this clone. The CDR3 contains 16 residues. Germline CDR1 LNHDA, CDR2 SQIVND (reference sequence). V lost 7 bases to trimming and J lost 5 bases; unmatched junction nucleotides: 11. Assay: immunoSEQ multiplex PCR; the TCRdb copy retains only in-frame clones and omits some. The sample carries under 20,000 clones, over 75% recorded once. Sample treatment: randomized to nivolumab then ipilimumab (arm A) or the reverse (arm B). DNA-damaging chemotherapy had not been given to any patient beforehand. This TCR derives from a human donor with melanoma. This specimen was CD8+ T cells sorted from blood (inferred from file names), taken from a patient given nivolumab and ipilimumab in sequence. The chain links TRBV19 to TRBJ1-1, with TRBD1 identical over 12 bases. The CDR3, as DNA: TGTGCCAGTATGCCGGGACAGGGGGCGGTGGGGACTGAAGCTTTCTTT. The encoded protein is CASMPGQGAVGTEAFF.